This TCR beta chain was identified during a study of control samples from healthy donors and cancer patients. Repertoires were generated with immunoSEQ multiplex PCR, while TCRdb's copy carries only in-frame clones and drops some. The sample includes 90,000 to 100,000 clones, almost 85% seen only once; the top ten take about 2%. CDR3 length equals 14 residues. V lost 4 bases to trimming and J lost 5 bases, with 13 bases between them. CDR1 and CDR2 from the germline V gene are SGHRS and YFSETQ. The chain recombines TRBV5-1 with TRBJ2-1; no reliable D call. This TCR derives from a man between 60 and 70 years old in good health. The sample comprised blood. The CDR3 nucleotides read TGCGCCAGCAGCCCCTCGGGCAGGCACAATGAGCAGTTCTTC. This encodes CASSPSGRHNEQFF.